The 26 T cell receptor beta chains presented below share a single source sample, sequenced in a study of blood T cells in healthy people across ages. Using a J-beta primer mix together with a sample-barcoded 5' primer, a second PCR was run for about 7 to 12 cycles. Each CDR3 protein is one row after TCRdb ran MiXCR on the 5' RACE reads. The sample consists of more than 1,000,000 distinct CDR3 sequences, less than 25% of them appearing once. These data were also reused for a study on T cells of mothers and their children.

The sample consisted of blood. These TCRs come from a girl aged 2-15 years in good health.

This chain joins TRBV7-9 and TRBJ2-7; the D is unclear. Per the germline V gene, CDR1 is SEHNR and CDR2 is FQNEAQ (reference sequence). V gave up 2 bases and J gave up 0 bases, with 8 bases separating them. The CDR3 runs to 14 residues. CDR3 residues: CASSLKGPSYEQYF. CDR3 bases: TGTGCCAGCAGCTTAAAAGGGCCCTCCTACGAGCAGTACTTC.

The V and J genes are TRBV4-1 and TRBJ2-5; 14 nucleotides match TRBD2. The J call may be wrong; the DNA end is better matched by TRBJ2-1. The CDR3 runs to 18 residues. Per the germline V gene, CDR1 is MGHRA and CDR2 is YSYEKL. CDR3 loop: CASSQDHETSGRAGEQFF. The CDR3 DNA is TGCGCCAGCAGCCAAGATCATGAGACTAGCGGGAGGGCCGGTGAGCAGTTCTTC.

This clonotype came up a few times. The V call is TRBV4-3, the J call TRBJ2-4; possibly TRBD1 for D (6 bases). There are 13 residues in the CDR3. CDR1 and CDR2 from the germline V gene are LGHNA and YSLEER. Deletions cut 2 bases from V and 5 bases from J, with 7 bases between. The DNA of the CDR3 is TGCGCCAGCAGCCAAAACAGGGAAAACATTCAGTACTTC. Translated: CASSQNRENIQYF.

The rearrangement joins TRBV28 to TRBJ2-5, with D hard to call. The DNA end lines up better with TRBJ2-7; the J call may be wrong. Germline V CDR1 and CDR2: MDHEN, SYDVKM. The CDR3 runs to 12 residues. DNA of the CDR3: TGTGCCAGCAGTATGAGGATCTACGAGCAGTACTTC. This gives the protein CASSMRIYEQYF.

This clonotype was seen a handful of times. DNA of the CDR3: TGTGCCAGCAGTACCGGGACTTTCATCGGCTCGAGCTCCTACAATGAGCAGTTCTTC. Its protein is CASSTGTFIGSSSYNEQFF. This chain connects TRBV6-2 or TRBV6-3 to TRBJ2-1, with a tentative D call TRBD2 (6 bases). The CDR3 contains 19 residues. The V end lost 5 bases, the J end lost 0 bases, and 23 bases lay between the germline ends. The V gene's germline CDR1 is MNHEY and CDR2 SVGEGT.

About this clonotype itself: One end of the junction fails to match germline, which may point to a read error. This rearrangement joins TRBV29-1 to TRBJ2-1, with D possibly matching TRBD2 (7 bases). Germline assignment: CDR1 SQVTM and CDR2 ANQGSEA. The length of the CDR3 is 13 residues. For the CDR3, the DNA is TGCAGCGCCCATCCAGGGGACTACAATGAGCAGCTCTTC. Translation gives CSAHPGDYNEQLF.

Concerning this clonotype: No conserved phenylalanine or tryptophan is present at the end of the CDR3, so a read error is the likely explanation. The chain has TRBV15 and TRBJ1-1; the D is unclear. CDR3 length: 10 amino acids. V gave up 8 bases and J gave up 3 bases, with 4 bases separating them. Germline lookup yields CDR1 LNHNV and CDR2 YYDKDF (reference sequence). The CDR3 DNA follows: TGTGCCACCGGCGACACTGAAGCTTTCCTT. Protein: CATGDTEAFL.

This clonotype showed up just a few times. One end of the junction is discordant with germline, which a read error may explain. The chain uses TRBV7-7 and TRBJ1-5; weak D call: TRBD1 (5 bases). The germline CDR1 and CDR2 sequences are SSHAT and FNYEAQ (reference sequence). This CDR3 is 13 amino acids long. The CDR3, as DNA: TGTGCTAGCAGCCGAGGTGGGGGGGAGCCCCAGCATTTT. As protein: CASSRGGGEPQHF.

This clonotype appeared a few times. The chain has TRBV29-1 and TRBJ2-3; either TRBD1 or TRBD2 may fit D (6 bases each). CDR1 and CDR2 from the germline V gene are SQVTM and ANQGSEA. This CDR3 comprises 12 residues. Trimming removed 4 bases at V and 9 bases at J, with 14 bases between. The CDR3 reads CSVGSGAGTQYF. CDR3 bases: TGCAGCGTTGGTTCAGGGGCGGGGACGCAGTATTTT.

This clonotype was observed a handful of times. V usage is TRBV18 and J usage is TRBJ2-1; TRBD2 might be the D (6 bases). The CDR3 extends over 14 amino acids. Germline CDR1 reads KGHSH; CDR2 reads LQKENI. V dropped 2 bases and J dropped 5 bases, with 10 bases sitting between them. CDR3 residues: CASSPWGVNNEQFF. CDR3 in DNA: TGTGCCAGCTCACCATGGGGGGTCAACAATGAGCAGTTCTTC.

This clonotype was detected only a few times. This rearrangement joins TRBV29-1 to TRBJ2-7, with D tentatively TRBD2 (6 bases). Germline V CDR1 and CDR2: SQVTM, ANQGSEA. The CDR3 consists of 13 residues. V lost 4 bases and J lost 0, with 10 bases in between. The CDR3 is CSVAGRSSYEQYF. The CDR3, as DNA: TGCAGCGTTGCAGGGAGGAGCTCCTACGAGCAGTACTTC.

This clonotype was counted a few times. The rearrangement links TRBV5-1 to TRBJ1-1; 9 bases align to TRBD1. Trimming cost V 3 bases and J 5 bases; bases outside gene matches: 5. Germline V gene data show CDR1 as SGHRS and CDR2 as YFSETQ. CDR3 size: 14 residues. In DNA, the CDR3 is TGCGCCAGCAGCTGGGGGACAGGGCGGACTGAAGCTTTCTTT. Translating gives CASSWGTGRTEAFF.

The CDR3 DNA follows: TGTGCCAGCAGCCATTTGGGACTAAAGGATGGCTACACCTTC. Translated: CASSHLGLKDGYTF. The chain couples TRBV3-1 to TRBJ1-2, with D possibly being TRBD1 (5 bases). Germline loops: CDR1 LGHDT, CDR2 YNNKEL (reference sequence). V was shortened by 3 bases and J by 6 bases, with 14 bases between the two germline ends. The CDR3 contains 14 residues.

This chain uses TRBV6-1 with TRBJ2-1; 9 bases fit TRBD1. J gave up 7 bases and V 8 bases, and 6 bases lay outside the gene matches. The CDR3 consists of 13 residues. Germline CDR1 and CDR2: MNHNS and SASEGT. Here the CDR3 reads CASGWTGENEQFF. CDR3 nucleotides: TGTGCCAGCGGTTGGACAGGGGAGAATGAGCAGTTCTTC.

This clonotype has a handful of counts. This sequence joins TRBV20-1 and TRBJ2-5; 16 bases line up with TRBD2. Trimming removed 6 bases from V and 2 bases from J; junction bases left unmatched: 9. The CDR3 contains 17 residues. Germline V gives CDR1 DFQATT, CDR2 SNEGSKA (reference sequence). The chain's CDR3 is CSARGTSGGAWQETQYF. The CDR3 coding sequence is TGCAGTGCCCGAGGGACTAGCGGGGGGGCCTGGCAAGAGACCCAGTACTTC.

This clonotype was seen a handful of times. The J gene is TRBJ2-1, the V gene TRBV20-1; 11 positions agree with TRBD2. The CDR3 runs 14 residues. Germline CDR1 and CDR2: DFQATT and SNEGSKA (reference sequence). Trimming removed 5 bases from V and 3 bases from J; junction bases left unmatched: 3. This CDR3 reads CSAAGTSGYNEQFF. In nucleotides, the CDR3 is TGCAGTGCTGCCGGGACTAGCGGCTACAATGAGCAGTTCTTC.

This clonotype has just one count. The chain recombines TRBV7-9 with TRBJ1-1; tentative D call: TRBD1 (5 bases). V dropped 3 bases and J dropped 5 bases, with 13 bases sitting between them. Germline lookup yields CDR1 SEHNR and CDR2 FQNEAQ (reference sequence). The CDR3 runs 14 residues. This chain's CDR3 is CASSFGPGGTEAFF. Here the CDR3 DNA reads TGTGCCAGCAGCTTTGGGCCGGGGGGGACTGAAGCTTTCTTT.

This clonotype was counted a few times. The chain joins TRBV7-2 to TRBJ2-3; tentative D call: TRBD1 (6 bases). Germline CDR1 is SGHTA and CDR2 is FQGNSA. Trimming removed 5 bases at V and 2 bases at J, with 11 bases between. This CDR3 region has 14 residues. DNA of the CDR3: TGTGCCAGCAGCCGAACAGGGATCACAGATACGCAGTATTTT. This translates into CASSRTGITDTQYF. Complete variable domain (other parts from reference TRBV7-2 and TRBJ2-3): GAGVSQSPSNKVTEKGKDVELRCDPISGHTALYWYRQSLGQGLEFLIYFQGNSAPDKSGLPSDRFSAERTGGSVSTLTIQRTQQEDSAVYLCASSRTGITDTQYFGPGTRLTVL.

This clonotype was seen repeatedly, ten times or more. The chain combines TRBV13 with TRBJ2-1; D might be TRBD1 (6 bases). Trimming shortened V by 3 bases and J by 6 bases, and 9 bases separated the two germline ends. CDR1 and CDR2 (germline): PRHDT, FYEKMQ (reference sequence). The CDR3 sequence is 13 residues long. CDR3 nucleotide sequence: TGTGCCAGCAGCTTTGAACAGGGCAATGAGCAGTTCTTC. This codes for CASSFEQGNEQFF.

This clonotype has more than one count but fewer than ten. The V call is TRBV7-6, the J call TRBJ2-1; TRBD2 matches at 7 bases. The ends lost 8 bases at V and 6 bases at J; junction bases unmatched: 10. The germline V gene has CDR1 SGHVS and CDR2 FNYEAQ. This CDR3 spans 14 amino acids. DNA of the CDR3: TGTGCCAGCCGGGACGCGGGAGTTGGCAATGAGCAGTTCTTC. It yields the protein CASRDAGVGNEQFF. The variable domain in full, completed from reference TRBV7-6 and TRBJ2-1, reads GAGVSQSPRYKVTKRGQDVALRCDPISGHVSLYWYRQALGQGPEFLTYFNYEAQQDKSGLPNDRFSAERPEGSISTLTIQRTEQRDSAMYRCASRDAGVGNEQFFGPGTRLTVL.

This clonotype has only a few counts. The chain is built from TRBV10-3 and TRBJ2-7, with 7 bases fitting TRBD2. The CDR3 consists of 15 residues. Trimming took 5 bases from V and 0 from J; bases not matched to a gene: 7. The germline V gene has CDR1 ENHRY and CDR2 SYGVKD. The CDR3 sequence: CAISSLATPSYEQYF. Written as DNA, the CDR3 is TGTGCCATCAGTTCACTAGCGACCCCCTCCTACGAGCAGTACTTC.

The chain uses TRBV20-1 and TRBJ2-3; D remains unclear. Per the germline V gene, CDR1 is DFQATT and CDR2 is SNEGSKA (reference sequence). The CDR3 has 13 amino acids. Trimming stripped 0 bases from V and 5 bases from J, with 9 bases between. This chain's CDR3 is CSARDIMGDTQYF. Written as DNA, the CDR3 is TGCAGTGCTAGAGATATTATGGGAGATACGCAGTATTTT.

This rearrangement joins TRBV7-2 to TRBJ2-1, with 13 bases identical to TRBD2. This CDR3 region has 19 residues. The germline gives CDR1 SGHTA, CDR2 FQGNSA. Losses at the gene ends were 4 bases for V and 0 bases for J; bases not matched to a gene: 9. This chain's CDR3 is CASSSLGLAGEGSYNEQFF. In nucleotides, the CDR3 is TGTGCCAGCAGCTCACTCGGACTAGCGGGGGAGGGCTCCTACAATGAGCAGTTCTTC. Full variable domain (outside the CDR3, taken from reference TRBV7-2 and TRBJ2-1): GAGVSQSPSNKVTEKGKDVELRCDPISGHTALYWYRQSLGQGLEFLIYFQGNSAPDKSGLPSDRFSAERTGGSVSTLTIQRTQQEDSAVYLCASSSLGLAGEGSYNEQFFGPGTRLTVL.

A remark on this clonotype: At one boundary the junction diverges from the germline segment, which might be a read error. The rearrangement uses TRBV6-5 and TRBJ1-4, with a possible D match to TRBD1 (6 bases). The germline V gene has CDR1 MNHEY and CDR2 SVGAGI. The CDR3 is made up of 16 amino acids. CDR3 protein: CANSLEGSGVGRKLFF. The CDR3 coding sequence is TGTGCCAACAGTCTCGAGGGGTCAGGGGTAGGGCGAAAACTGTTTTTT.

The V call is TRBV6-2 or TRBV6-3, the J call TRBJ2-2; D is perhaps TRBD1 (5 bases). V lost 4 bases and J 2 bases, leaving 20 bases between the germline ends. Germline loops: CDR1 MNHEY, CDR2 SVGEGT. CDR3 length: 18 residues. This CDR3 is CASSFVPPGHINTGELFF. CDR3 nucleotide sequence: TGTGCCAGCAGTTTTGTACCCCCAGGGCACATCAACACCGGGGAGCTGTTTTTT.

V gene TRBV10-3 combines with J gene TRBJ2-2; no firm D call. The CDR3 covers 12 residues. Germline V CDR1 and CDR2: ENHRY, SYGVKD. V was pared by 7 bases and J by 3 bases, with 6 bases between. This chain's CDR3 is CAITRDTGELFF. The CDR3 DNA reads as TGTGCCATCACCCGAGACACCGGGGAGCTGTTTTTT.